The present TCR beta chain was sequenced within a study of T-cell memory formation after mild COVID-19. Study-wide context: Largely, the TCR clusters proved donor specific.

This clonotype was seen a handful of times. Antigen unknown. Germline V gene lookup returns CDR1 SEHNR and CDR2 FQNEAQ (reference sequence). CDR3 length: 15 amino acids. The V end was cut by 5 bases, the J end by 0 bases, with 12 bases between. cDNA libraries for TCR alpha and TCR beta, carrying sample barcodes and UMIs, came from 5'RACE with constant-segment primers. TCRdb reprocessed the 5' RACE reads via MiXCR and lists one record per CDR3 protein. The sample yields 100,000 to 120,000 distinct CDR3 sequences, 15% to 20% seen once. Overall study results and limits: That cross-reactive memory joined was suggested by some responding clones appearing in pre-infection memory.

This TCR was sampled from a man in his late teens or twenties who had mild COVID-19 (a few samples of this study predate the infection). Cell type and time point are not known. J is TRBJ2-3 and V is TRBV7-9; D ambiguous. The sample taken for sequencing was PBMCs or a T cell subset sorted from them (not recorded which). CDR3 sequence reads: CASSPDGRSTDTQYF. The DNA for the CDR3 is TGTGCCAGCAGCCCAGACGGAAGGAGCACAGATACGCAGTATTTT.